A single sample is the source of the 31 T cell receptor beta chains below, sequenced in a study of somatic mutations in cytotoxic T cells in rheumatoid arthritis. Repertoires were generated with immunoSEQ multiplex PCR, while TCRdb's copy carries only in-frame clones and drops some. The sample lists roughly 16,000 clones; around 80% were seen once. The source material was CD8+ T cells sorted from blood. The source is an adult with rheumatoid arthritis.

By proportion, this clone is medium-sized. This chain's CDR3 is CASSAPRETGELFF. For the CDR3, the DNA is TGTGCCAGCAGTGCACCTCGTGAAACCGGGGAGCTGTTTTTT. The chain carries TRBV25-1 and TRBJ2-2; D unresolved. V dropped 4 bases and J dropped 5 bases, with 11 bases sitting between them. Germline assignment: CDR1 MGHDK and CDR2 SYGVNS. The CDR3 extends over 14 amino acids.

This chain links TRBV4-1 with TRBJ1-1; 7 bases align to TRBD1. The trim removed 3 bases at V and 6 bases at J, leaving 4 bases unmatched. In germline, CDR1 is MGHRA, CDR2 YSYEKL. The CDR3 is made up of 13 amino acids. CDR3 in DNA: TGCGCCAGCAGCCAGTGGCAGGGGGCTGAAGCTTTCTTT. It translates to CASSQWQGAEAFF.

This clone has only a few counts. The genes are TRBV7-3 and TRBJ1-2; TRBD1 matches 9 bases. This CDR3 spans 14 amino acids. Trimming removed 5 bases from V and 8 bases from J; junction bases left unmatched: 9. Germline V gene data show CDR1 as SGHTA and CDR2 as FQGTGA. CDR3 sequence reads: CASSQDRGNGGYTF. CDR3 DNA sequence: TGTGCCAGCAGCCAGGACAGGGGTAACGGAGGCTACACCTTC.

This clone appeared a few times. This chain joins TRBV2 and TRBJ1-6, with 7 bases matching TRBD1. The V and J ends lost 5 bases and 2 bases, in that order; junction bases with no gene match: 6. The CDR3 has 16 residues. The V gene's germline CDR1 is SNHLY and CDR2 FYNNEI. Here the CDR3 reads CASSPGTATYNSPLHF. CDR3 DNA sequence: TGTGCCAGCAGTCCCGGGACAGCGACCTATAATTCACCCCTCCACTTT.

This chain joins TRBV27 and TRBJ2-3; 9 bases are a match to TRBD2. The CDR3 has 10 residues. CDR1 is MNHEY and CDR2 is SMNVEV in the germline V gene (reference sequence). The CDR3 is CAAGGHTQYF. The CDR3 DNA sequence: TGTGCGGCGGGGGGGCATACGCAGTATTTT.

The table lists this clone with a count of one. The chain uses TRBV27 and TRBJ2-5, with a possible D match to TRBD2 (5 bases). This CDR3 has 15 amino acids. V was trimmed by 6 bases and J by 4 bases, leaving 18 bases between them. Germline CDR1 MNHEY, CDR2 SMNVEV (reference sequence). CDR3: CASSPRGRLAETQYF. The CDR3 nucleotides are TGTGCCAGCAGCCCCCGGGGAAGGCTGGCAGAGACCCAGTACTTC.

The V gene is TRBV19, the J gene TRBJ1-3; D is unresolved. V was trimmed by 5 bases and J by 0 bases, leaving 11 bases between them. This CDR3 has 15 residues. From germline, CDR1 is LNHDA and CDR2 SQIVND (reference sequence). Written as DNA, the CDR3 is TGTGCCAGTAGTTCGGCCACATACTCTGGAAACACCATATATTTT. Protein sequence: CASSSATYSGNTIYF.

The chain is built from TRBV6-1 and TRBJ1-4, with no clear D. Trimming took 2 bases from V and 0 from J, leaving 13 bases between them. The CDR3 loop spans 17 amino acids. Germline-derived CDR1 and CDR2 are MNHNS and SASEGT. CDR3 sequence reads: CASSEFLQLATNEKLFF. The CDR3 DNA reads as TGTGCCAGCAGTGAATTTTTACAGCTTGCAACTAATGAAAAACTGTTTTTT.

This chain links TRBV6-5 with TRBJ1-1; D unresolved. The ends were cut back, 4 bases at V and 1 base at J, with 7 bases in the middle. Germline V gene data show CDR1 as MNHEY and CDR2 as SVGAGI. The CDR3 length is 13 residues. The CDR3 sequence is CASSLSKNTEAFF. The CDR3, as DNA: TGTGCCAGCAGTTTATCTAAGAACACTGAAGCTTTCTTT.

The CDR3 here is CASSLGPGTGNTIYF. CDR3 DNA: TGTGCCAGCAGCTTAGGCCCGGGTACTGGAAACACCATATATTTT. This chain joins TRBV11-2 and TRBJ1-3; D gene uncertain. CDR1 and CDR2 from the germline V gene are SGHAT and FQNNGV. Trimming left V 1 base short and J 2 bases short, with 9 bases between. The CDR3 is 15 residues long. Full variable domain (remainder filled in from reference TRBV11-2 and TRBJ1-3): EAGVAQSPRYKIIEKRQSVAFWCNPISGHATLYWYQQILGQGPKLLIQFQNNGVVDDSQLPKDRFSAERLKGVDSTLKIQPAKLEDSAVYLCASSLGPGTGNTIYFGEGSWLTVV.

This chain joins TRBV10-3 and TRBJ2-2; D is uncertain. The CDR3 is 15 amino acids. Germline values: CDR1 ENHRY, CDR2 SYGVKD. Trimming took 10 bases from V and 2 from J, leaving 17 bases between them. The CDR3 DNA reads TGTGCCACAAGGTACCCGAAAGATAACACCGGGGAGCTGTTTTTT. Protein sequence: CATRYPKDNTGELFF.

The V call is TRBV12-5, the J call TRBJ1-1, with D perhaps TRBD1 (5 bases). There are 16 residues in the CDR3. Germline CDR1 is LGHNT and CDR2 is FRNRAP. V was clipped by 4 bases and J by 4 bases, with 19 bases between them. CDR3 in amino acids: CASGSPPVGLVTEAFF. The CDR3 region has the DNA TGTGCTAGTGGTTCCCCCCCCGTGGGGCTGGTCACTGAAGCTTTCTTT.

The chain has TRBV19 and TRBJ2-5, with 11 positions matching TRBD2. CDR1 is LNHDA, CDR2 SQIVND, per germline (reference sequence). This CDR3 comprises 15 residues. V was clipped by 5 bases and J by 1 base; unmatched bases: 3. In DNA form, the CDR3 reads TGTGCCAGTAGTTACACTAGCGGGGGCCAAGAGACCCAGTACTTC. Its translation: CASSYTSGGQETQYF.

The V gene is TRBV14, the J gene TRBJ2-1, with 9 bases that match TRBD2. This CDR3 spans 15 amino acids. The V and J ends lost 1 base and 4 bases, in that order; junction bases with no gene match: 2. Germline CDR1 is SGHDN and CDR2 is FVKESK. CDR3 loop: CASSQVAGEYNEQFF. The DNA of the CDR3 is TGTGCCAGCAGCCAAGTAGCGGGGGAATACAATGAGCAGTTCTTC.

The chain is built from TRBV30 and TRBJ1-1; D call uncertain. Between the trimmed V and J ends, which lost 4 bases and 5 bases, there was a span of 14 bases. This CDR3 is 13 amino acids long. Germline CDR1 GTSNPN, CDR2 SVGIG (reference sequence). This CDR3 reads CAWMDGAGTEAFF. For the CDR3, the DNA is TGTGCCTGGATGGACGGCGCGGGGACTGAAGCTTTCTTT.

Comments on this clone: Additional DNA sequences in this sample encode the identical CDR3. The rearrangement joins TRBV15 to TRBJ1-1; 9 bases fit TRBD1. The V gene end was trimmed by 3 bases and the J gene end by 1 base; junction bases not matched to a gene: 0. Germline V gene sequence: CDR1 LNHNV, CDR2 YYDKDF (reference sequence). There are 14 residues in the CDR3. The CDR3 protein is CATSRDRGNTEAFF. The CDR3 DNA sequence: TGTGCCACCAGCAGGGACAGGGGGAACACTGAAGCTTTCTTT.

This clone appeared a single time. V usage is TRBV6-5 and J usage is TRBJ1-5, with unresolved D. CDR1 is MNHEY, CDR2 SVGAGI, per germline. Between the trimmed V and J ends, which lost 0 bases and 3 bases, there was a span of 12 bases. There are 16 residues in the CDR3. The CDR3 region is CASSYSDPADNQPQHF. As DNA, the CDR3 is TGTGCCAGCAGTTACTCGGACCCTGCGGACAATCAGCCCCAGCATTTT.

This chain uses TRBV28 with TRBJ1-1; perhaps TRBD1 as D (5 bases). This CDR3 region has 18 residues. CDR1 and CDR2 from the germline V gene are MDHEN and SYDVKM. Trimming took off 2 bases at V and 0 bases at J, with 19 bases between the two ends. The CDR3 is CASSLGPGVMGMNTEAFF. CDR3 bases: TGTGCCAGCAGTTTAGGTCCGGGGGTAATGGGCATGAACACTGAAGCTTTCTTT.

CDR3 in amino acids: CASRSTGGLLSEAFF. In DNA form, the CDR3 reads TGTGCCAGCAGGAGTACTGGCGGACTATTATCTGAAGCTTTCTTT. The rearrangement uses TRBV25-1 and TRBJ1-1; D unclear. The ends were cut back, 6 bases at V and 6 bases at J, with 20 bases in the middle. The germline CDR1 and CDR2 sequences are MGHDK and SYGVNS. CDR3 length: 15 amino acids.

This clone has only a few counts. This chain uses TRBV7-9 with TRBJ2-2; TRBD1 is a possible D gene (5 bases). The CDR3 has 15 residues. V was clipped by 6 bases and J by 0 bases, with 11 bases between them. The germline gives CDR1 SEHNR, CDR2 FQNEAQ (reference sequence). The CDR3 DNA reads TGTGCCAGCAGGCCTAGGACATCGAACACCGGGGAGCTGTTTTTT. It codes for CASRPRTSNTGELFF.

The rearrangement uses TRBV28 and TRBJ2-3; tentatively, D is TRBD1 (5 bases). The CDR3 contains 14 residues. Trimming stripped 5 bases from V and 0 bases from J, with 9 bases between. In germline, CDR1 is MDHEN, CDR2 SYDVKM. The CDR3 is CASSLGVSTDTQYF. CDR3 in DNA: TGTGCCAGCAGTCTAGGGGTCAGCACAGATACGCAGTATTTT. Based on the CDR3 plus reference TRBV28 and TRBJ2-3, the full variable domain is DVKVTQSSRYLVKRTGEKVFLECVQDMDHENMFWYRQDPGLGLRLIYFSYDVKMKEKGDIPEGYSVSREKKERFSLILESASTNQTSMYLCASSLGVSTDTQYFGPGTRLTVL.

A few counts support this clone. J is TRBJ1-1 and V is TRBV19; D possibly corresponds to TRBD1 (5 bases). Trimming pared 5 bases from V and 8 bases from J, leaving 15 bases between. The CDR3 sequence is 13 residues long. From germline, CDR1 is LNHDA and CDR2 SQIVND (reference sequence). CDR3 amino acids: CASSPQGPSEAFF. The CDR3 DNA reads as TGTGCCAGTAGTCCGCAGGGACCCTCGGAAGCTTTCTTT.

The CDR3 loop reads CASSSPPGNYEQYF. The DNA for the CDR3 is TGCGCCAGCAGCTCACCGCCGGGAAACTACGAGCAGTACTTC. The chain employs TRBV5-1 and TRBJ2-7; D may be TRBD2 (5 bases). CDR1 and CDR2 (germline): SGHRS, YFSETQ. Trimming removed 3 bases from V and 3 bases from J, with 13 bases in between. This CDR3 is built from 14 residues. Full variable domain (missing parts from reference TRBV5-1 and TRBJ2-7): KAGVTQTPRYLIKTRGQQVTLSCSPISGHRSVSWYQQTPGQGLQFLFEYFSETQRNKGNFPGRFSGRQFSNSRSEMNVSTLELGDSALYLCASSSPPGNYEQYFGPGTRLTVT.

The CDR3 here is CASSPKGSFSYEQYF. The CDR3 nucleotides read TGTGCCAGCTCACCAAAGGGCAGTTTTAGCTACGAGCAGTACTTC. V gene TRBV18 combines with J gene TRBJ2-7, with D uncertain. Trimming pared 2 bases from V and 3 bases from J, leaving 14 bases between. CDR1 and CDR2 (germline): KGHSH, LQKENI. This CDR3 is 15 amino acids long.

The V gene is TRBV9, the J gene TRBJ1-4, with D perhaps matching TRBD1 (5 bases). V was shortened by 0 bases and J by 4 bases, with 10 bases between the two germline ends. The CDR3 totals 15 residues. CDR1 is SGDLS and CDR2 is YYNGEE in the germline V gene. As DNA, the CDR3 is TGTGCCAGCAGCGTAGACACAGGAGTTAATGAAAAACTGTTTTTT. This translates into CASSVDTGVNEKLFF.

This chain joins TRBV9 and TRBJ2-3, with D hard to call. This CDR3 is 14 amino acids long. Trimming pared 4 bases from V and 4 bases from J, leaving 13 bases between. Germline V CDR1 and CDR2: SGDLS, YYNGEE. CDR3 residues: CASSPRDWPDTQYF. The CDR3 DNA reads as TGTGCCAGCAGCCCCCGAGACTGGCCAGATACGCAGTATTTT.

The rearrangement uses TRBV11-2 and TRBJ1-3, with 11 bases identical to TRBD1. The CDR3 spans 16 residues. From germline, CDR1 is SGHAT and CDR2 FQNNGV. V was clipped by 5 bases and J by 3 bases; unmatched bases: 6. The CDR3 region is CASSTRTGGLGNTIYF. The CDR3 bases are TGTGCCAGCAGCACACGGACAGGGGGCCTTGGAAACACCATATATTTT.

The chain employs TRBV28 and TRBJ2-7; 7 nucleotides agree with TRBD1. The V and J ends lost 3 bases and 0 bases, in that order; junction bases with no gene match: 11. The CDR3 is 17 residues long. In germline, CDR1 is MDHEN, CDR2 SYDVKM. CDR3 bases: TGTGCCAGCAGTTTGAGGGGGCCAATCTTCCCCTCCTACGAGCAGTACTTC. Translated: CASSLRGPIFPSYEQYF. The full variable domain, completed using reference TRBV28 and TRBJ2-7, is DVKVTQSSRYLVKRTGEKVFLECVQDMDHENMFWYRQDPGLGLRLIYFSYDVKMKEKGDIPEGYSVSREKKERFSLILESASTNQTSMYLCASSLRGPIFPSYEQYFGPGTRLTVT.

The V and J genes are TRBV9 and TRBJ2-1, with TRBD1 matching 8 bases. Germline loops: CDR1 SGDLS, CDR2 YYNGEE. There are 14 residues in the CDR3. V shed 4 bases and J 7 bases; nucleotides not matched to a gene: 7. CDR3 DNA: TGTGCCAGCAGCACTCAGGGGGCTGAGAATGAGCAGTTCTTC. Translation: CASSTQGAENEQFF.

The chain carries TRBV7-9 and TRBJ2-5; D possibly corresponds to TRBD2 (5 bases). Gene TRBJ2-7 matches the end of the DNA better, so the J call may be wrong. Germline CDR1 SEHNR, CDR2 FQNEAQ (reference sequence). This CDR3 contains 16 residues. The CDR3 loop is CASNLEAGGGESEQYF. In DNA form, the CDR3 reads TGTGCCAGCAACCTGGAGGCCGGTGGTGGGGAGAGCGAGCAGTACTTC.

CDR3 sequence (DNA): TGTGCCAGCAGTTTACGGGGACAGGGGAACTATGGCTACACCTTC. This encodes CASSLRGQGNYGYTF. The chain carries TRBV27 and TRBJ1-2, with TRBD1 matching over 10 bases. This CDR3 is built from 15 residues. Germline V gene sequence: CDR1 MNHEY, CDR2 SMNVEV (reference sequence). Unmatched junction bases numbered 2, after V lost 2 bases and J lost 2 bases.